This entry lists 2 T cell receptor beta chains sequenced from one sample in a study of T cell responses to AZD1222 COVID-19 vaccine. Assay: immunoSEQ multiplex PCR; the TCRdb copy retains only in-frame clones and omits some. This repertoire shows some 110,000 clones, approximately 89% found once; its top ten account for around 20%. The sequences come from peripheral blood, collected on day 0 of AZD1222 vaccination. The receptors originated from an adult in good health.

The rearrangement joins TRBV29-1 to TRBJ2-7; the D is unclear. Between the trimmed V and J ends, which lost 8 bases and 4 bases, there was a span of 12 bases. Per germline, CDR1 SQVTM and CDR2 ANQGSEA. CDR3 length: 11 residues. DNA of the CDR3: TGCAGCACAGTAATTGAATACGAGCAGTACTTC. It codes for CSTVIEYEQYF.

DNA for the CDR3: TGTGCCAGCTGGATGAGGGGGGGGCTGACAGATACGCAGTATTTT. Translated, it gives CASWMRGGLTDTQYF. V usage is TRBV2 and J usage is TRBJ2-3, with D perhaps matching TRBD2 (7 bases). Germline CDR1 SNHLY, CDR2 FYNNEI. The CDR3 extends over 15 amino acids. V shed 8 bases and J shed 3 bases, with 18 bases lying between them.